This T cell receptor (beta chain) was profiled in a study of T cell repertoires in cytomegalovirus infection (dated by TCRdb to between 2018 and 2020). Context from the whole study: Recently identified HLA-C-restricted CMV epitopes, whose presentation resists viral immunomodulation, were targeted by peptide stimulations together with well-studied HLA-B-restricted epitopes. The HLA type of each donor mattered for the analysis, because public TCR beta signatures pointed to carriage of CMV infection along with the matching HLA type.

Interpreted using the paper, the treatment or condition label stands for: in vitro stimulation with specific CMV peptide epitopes to enrich CMV-specific T cells. Reads for this sample came from an Illumina HiSeq 1500. TCRdb's own reprocessing of the public reads used fastp at Q25 and MiXCR and kept productive beta chains. Entries are consolidated by CDR3 protein sequence, retaining the most common genes and DNA. The sample contains some 110,000 distinct CDR3 sequences, roughly a third of them found a single time. The ten biggest clones cover roughly 50% of the sample. Study-wide findings and limitations: In both this cohort and an independent roughly 400-donor cohort, the cumulative frequency of public TCR beta family members distinguished carriers of CMV infection plus the relevant HLA type. The ex vivo response was dominated by HLA-C-restricted CMV-specific TCR beta clonotypes, and the single most frequent clonotype in two of eight donors was supplied by these HLA-C-restricted clonotypes.

Inclusive of the bounding cysteine and phenylalanine, the CDR3 is 15 residues long. Only the CDR3 part of the read is kept: 45 bases, read in frame from the first base. For CDR1 and CDR2, the germline V gene (reference sequence) lists MNHEY and SMNVEV. V and J are trimmed by 5 bases and 2 bases, and the gene matches miss 7 bases of the junction. A note on this clonotype: The specificity of this receptor is unknown. No per-base quality is available; no much larger clone lies one base away.

The sequence was obtained from a human donor in good health (CMV status not recorded). Some clones in this sample may be carry-over from other donors' samples. The rearranged chain carries TRBV27 and TRBJ2-3, with TRBD2 identical over 7 junction bases. The source was CD8+ T cells from cultured PBMCs, collected from culture after CMV antigen stimulation. The DNA sequence reads TGTGCCAGCAGTCCGATCGGGACTAACACAGATACGCAGTATTTT. It encodes CASSPIGTNTDTQYF.